The rows below give T cell receptor beta chains drawn from one sample of a study of T cells in narcolepsy. Sequenced by immunoSEQ multiplex PCR; TCRdb stores in-frame clones only, minus some. This sample carries 30,000 to 45,000 clones, around 82% of them seen once, and the ten largest clones take about 1.6%. Material for sequencing was CD45RA- memory CD4+ T cells from PBMCs. These TCRs come from a human donor with narcolepsy. Each CDR3 is given with its conserved first and last residue. Each record gives: clone size, V gene, J gene, D gene, CDR3 DNA, CDR3 protein. The D gene is left open where the match is weak. Expanded clones are given a class, and other clones once, few, many or no size at all.

>.|TRBV27|TRBJ2-1|TRBD2
TGTGCCAGCAGTTCCCCAGCGGGGGGGAGCGGTGATGAGCAGTTCTTC
CASSSPAGGSGDEQFF
>once|TRBV5-4|TRBJ2-1|TRBD2
TGTGCCAGCACCCGCCGGGGGGGGGACTCCTACAATGAGCAGTTCTTC
CASTRRGGDSYNEQFF
>.|TRBV19|TRBJ2-5|.
TGTGCCAGTAGTGAAGGGGTAGGAGAGACCCAGTACTTC
CASSEGVGETQYF
>.|TRBV4-3|TRBJ2-2|.
TGCGCCAGCAGCCAAGATCCCCGACAGAACACCGGGGAGCTGTTTTTT
CASSQDPRQNTGELFF
>once|TRBV4-3|TRBJ1-4|TRBD1
TGCGCCAGCAGCCATCTACAGGGGGCCCTGGGTAATGAAAAACTGTTTTTT
CASSHLQGALGNEKLFF
>.|TRBV5-1|TRBJ1-6|.
TGCGCCAGCAGCACGGTGGACAGTTATAATTCACCCCTCCACTTT
CASSTVDSYNSPLHF
>once|TRBV5-6|TRBJ1-4|.
TGTGCCAGCAGCTTCGGGGGTGAGAGTGAAAAACTGGTTTTT
CASSFGGESEKLVF
>.|TRBV7-2|TRBJ2-7|TRBD2
TGTGCCAGCAGCTCCGACAGCGGGGGCCTGGAGGGGCAGTACTTC
CASSSDSGGLEGQYF
>.|TRBV7-6|TRBJ2-6|.
TGTGCCAGCAGCTTAGCGAGGGCAGGGGCCCTCTCTGGGGCCAACGTCCTGACTTTC
CASSLARAGALSGANVLTF
>.|TRBV29-1|TRBJ2-5|TRBD1
TGCAGCGTTCATTCTACAGGGGTAGAGACCCAGTACTTC
CSVHSTGVETQYF
>.|TRBV6-6|TRBJ2-7|.
TGTGCCAGCAGTTACACGACAGACTACGAGCAGTACTTC
CASSYTTDYEQYF
>.|TRBV9|TRBJ2-1|TRBD2
TGTGCCAGCAGCGTTTCCGGGACTAGCGTCGATGAGCAGTTCTTC
CASSVSGTSVDEQFF
>.|TRBV2|TRBJ1-2|TRBD1
TGTGCCGGTGGGACAGGGGGCTTTGGCTACACCTTC
CAGGTGGFGYTF
>.|TRBV27|TRBJ2-2|TRBD2
TGTGCCAGCAGTCCGTCCGGGACTAGCGGGGGCGGGACCGGGGAGCTGTTTTTT
CASSPSGTSGGGTGELFF
>once|TRBV23-1|TRBJ1-2|.
TGCGCCAGCAGTCCCCGGGGCGCCAGCAGTCCCCGGGGTTGCTGGTATACTAACTATGGCTACACCTTC
CASSPRGASSPRGCWYTNYGYTF
>once|TRBV4-2|TRBJ2-1|TRBD2
TGTGCCAGCAGCTTCACCGGGACTAGCGTCGGGCAGGAGCAGTTCTTC
CASSFTGTSVGQEQFF
>.|TRBV5-1|TRBJ2-7|TRBD1
TGCGCCAGCAGCTTGAGAGGACAGGGCTACGAGCAGTACTTC
CASSLRGQGYEQYF
>once|TRBV7-9|TRBJ2-7|TRBD1
TGTGCCAGCAGTACCAGACAGGGCCTCGGCGAGCAGTACTTC
CASSTRQGLGEQYF
>.|TRBV18|TRBJ2-7|TRBD2
TGTGCCAGCTCAGCTAGCGGGGGGGACTCCTACGAGCAGTACTTC
CASSASGGDSYEQYF
>once|TRBV9|TRBJ1-6|.
TGTGCCAGTCGTCGGGGCAATAATTCACCCCTCCACTTT
CASRRGNNSPLHF
>once|TRBV11-3|TRBJ2-3|.
TGTGCCAGCAGCCCTCTGCGCGGGGTTAGCACAGATACGCAGTATTTT
CASSPLRGVSTDTQYF
>.|TRBV5-8|TRBJ2-1|.
TGTGCCAGCCGACTGGAGGGGCGTTGGTTCTTC
CASRLEGRWFF
>.|TRBV30|TRBJ1-2|.
TGTGCCTGGAGTACTCAGTCGGGGGGCTACACCTTC
CAWSTQSGGYTF
>.|TRBV19|TRBJ1-6|.
TGTGCCAGTAGAAGCTACGGGGGCAGAGGGAATTCACCCCTCCACTTT
CASRSYGGRGNSPLHF
>.|TRBV5-1|TRBJ1-1|.
TGCGCCAGCAGCTGGAGCCGCCAGAACACTGAAGCTTTCTTT
CASSWSRQNTEAFF
>.|TRBV28|TRBJ1-3|TRBD1
TGTGCCAGCAGTATGACAGGGCAAAGCCCTGGAAACACCATATATTTT
CASSMTGQSPGNTIYF
>.|TRBV19|TRBJ1-5|.
TGTGCCAGTACCAACGGGTATCAGCCCCAGCATTTT
CASTNGYQPQHF
>.|TRBV4-3|TRBJ1-1|.
TGCGCCAGCAGCCAAGAAGGGGGGATTAACACTGAAGCTTTCTTT
CASSQEGGINTEAFF
>.|TRBV7-8|TRBJ2-7|.
TGTGCCAGCAGCTTAGCGCGATCCACCCCCGAGCAGTACTTC
CASSLARSTPEQYF
>.|TRBV25-1|TRBJ1-6|.
TGTGCCAGCAGGTCAGAAAATTCACCCCTCCACTTT
CASRSENSPLHF
>.|TRBV28|TRBJ2-5|.
TGTGCCAGCAGTTTATTCGGCCAAGAGACCCAGTACTTC
CASSLFGQETQYF
>few|TRBV28|TRBJ1-6|TRBD1
TGTGCCAGTCGGACAGGCCATAATTCACCCCTCCACTTT
CASRTGHNSPLHF
>.|TRBV6-6|TRBJ1-2|.
TGTGCCAGCAGTTACTCGATCGGCGGGGCCTATGGCTACACCTTC
CASSYSIGGAYGYTF
>.|TRBV6-5|TRBJ1-2|.
TGTGCCAGCAGTAGGGGGGGGCCTCTGAACTATGGCTACACCTTC
CASSRGGPLNYGYTF
>.|TRBV7-2|TRBJ2-2|TRBD2
TGTGCCAGCAGCTTAAGGTGGCCTAGCGGGGGATTTACCGGGGAGCTGTTTTTT
CASSLRWPSGGFTGELFF
>.|TRBV20-1|TRBJ1-1|.
TGCAGTGCTAGTAGGGCCGATGAAGCTTTCTTT
CSASRADEAFF
>.|TRBV5-1|TRBJ2-5|TRBD2
TGCGCCAGCAGCCCGGGGGGGCCCCTAGAGACCCAGTACTTC
CASSPGGPLETQYF
>.|TRBV6-5|TRBJ2-7|.
TGTGCCAGCAGTGGGACTTACTACGAGCAGTACTTC
CASSGTYYEQYF
>.|TRBV19|TRBJ1-2|.
TGTGCCAGTAGTTGGTTGGAGGGATCACGCTACACCTTC
CASSWLEGSRYTF
>.|TRBV11-3|TRBJ1-3|.
TGTGCCAGCAGCTTTAGGACCGTCTCTGGAAACACCATATATTTT
CASSFRTVSGNTIYF
>.|TRBV5-1|TRBJ1-1|TRBD1
TGCGCCAGCAGCTTAAGGACAGGGGATAACACTGAAGCTTTCTTT
CASSLRTGDNTEAFF
>.|TRBV2|TRBJ1-2|TRBD1
TGTGCCAGCAGCTCGGACAGGGGTAACTATGGCTACACCTTC
CASSSDRGNYGYTF
>.|TRBV7-6|TRBJ2-5|TRBD2
TGTGCCAGCAGCTTGGACGGGACTAGCGGGGGGACCCAGTACTTC
CASSLDGTSGGTQYF
>few|TRBV19|TRBJ1-4|TRBD1
TGTGCCAGTAGTCTCTCGCCCGGGACAGGCGGTGAAAAACTGTTTTTT
CASSLSPGTGGEKLFF
>.|TRBV15|TRBJ2-7|.
TGTGCCACCAGCAGGGGGGAGCAGTACTTC
CATSRGEQYF
>.|TRBV2|TRBJ2-5|TRBD2
TGTGCCAGCAGGAGACTAGCGGGGGGACAAGAGACCCAGTACTTC
CASRRLAGGQETQYF
>.|TRBV7-2|TRBJ2-1|.
TGTGCCAGCAGCATTCGGGGCAATGAGCAGTTCTTC
CASSIRGNEQFF
>.|TRBV28|TRBJ2-1|TRBD2
TGTGCCAGCAGTCCCCGGGCTAGCGGGGCTCGTTGGAATGAGCAGTTCTTC
CASSPRASGARWNEQFF
>.|TRBV7-2|TRBJ1-2|.
TGTGCCAGCAGCTTAGACAGAGGGAACTATGGCTACACCTTC
CASSLDRGNYGYTF
>.|TRBV4-1|TRBJ1-2|.
TGCGCCAGCAGCCTACGGGGAGCTAACTATGGCTACACCTTC
CASSLRGANYGYTF
>.|TRBV18|TRBJ1-2|.
TGTGCCAGCTCACCCTCGCGCCCGGAATCAGGGGAGGGGCTTTTC
CASSPSRPESGEGLF
>.|TRBV6-5|TRBJ1-1|TRBD1
TGTGCCAGCAGCACAGGGGGCACTGAAGCTTTCTTT
CASSTGGTEAFF
>once|TRBV4-3|TRBJ2-2|.
TGCGCCAGCAGCCAACCGGCAAAAACCACCGGGGAGCTGTTTTTT
CASSQPAKTTGELFF